This TCR beta chain was recovered during a study of Ad26.COV2.S vaccination and SARS-CoV-2 variants. Background on the study: Of the COV1001 trial arms, the Ad26.COV2.S arm included the donor.

The treatment: 19 received Ad26.COV2.S at low or high dose, single or two shots; several received placebo; per-sample allocation not given. Specimen acquisition occurred on day 63 following the initial vaccine or placebo injection. Within Boston, the person who donated was an adult of 18-55 years. Concerning this clone: The antigen is not known.

Study-level results: Following vaccination, spike-specific CD8+ and CD4+ T cell responses reportedly exhibited substantial breadth. Total T cell responses, in the TCR breadth and depth analyses, may have been underestimated.

The assay was immunoSEQ multiplex PCR, and TCRdb's table has in-frame clones only and misses some. The table includes roughly 680,000 clones, more than 70% detected once. This specimen consisted of peripheral blood, obtained in a trial of Ad26.COV2.S vaccine versus placebo. This receptor was identified in a person aged 18 to 65 who received the Ad26.COV2.S COVID-19 vaccine or a placebo.

This CDR3 reads CASSQEGSGYEQYF. CDR3 sequence (DNA): TGCGCCAGCAGCCAGGAGGGCTCGGGCTACGAGCAGTACTTC. The V gene is TRBV5-1, the J gene TRBJ2-7; D might be TRBD2 (6 bases). Trimming stripped 4 bases from V and 3 bases from J, with 14 bases between. The CDR3 contains 14 residues. The V gene's germline CDR1 is SGHRS and CDR2 YFSETQ.